This T cell receptor (beta chain) is drawn from a study of CD8+CD57+ T cells in acquired aplastic anemia. In its sample, this clonotype was seen many times. The use of genomic DNA as template underpinned the TCR beta VDJ and CDR3 profiling. TCRdb re-analysed the reads in MiXCR, keeping a single row per CDR3 protein. The data show 210,000 or so distinct CDR3 sequences, with roughly 50% seen just once and 15% to 20% held by the top ten. It was patients with CD8+CD57+ cell expansion by flow cytometry who were chosen for sequencing. The germline gives CDR1 DFQATT, CDR2 SNEGSKA (reference sequence). The CDR3 covers 18 residues. Deletions cut 2 bases from V and 0 bases from J, with 20 bases between.

The chain is built from TRBV20-1 and TRBJ1-3; TRBD1 might be the D (6 bases). The specimen sequenced was sorted CD4+, CD8+, or CD8+CD57+ T cells (not recorded which) from PBMCs. This clonotype was obtained from a human donor with aplastic anemia. The CDR3: CSARPKQGRAFSGNTIYF. The DNA of the CDR3 is TGCAGTGCTAGACCTAAACAGGGCAGAGCTTTCTCTGGAAACACCATATATTTT.